These T cell receptor beta chains were read from a single sample in a study of OX40 agonist ivuxolimab in advanced cancers. Profiled with immunoSEQ multiplex PCR; TCRdb holds only in-frame clones, not every one. The repertoire includes more than 45,000 clones, over 65% of them detected once, and 2.5% to 4% sits in the top ten. The sample here was CD4+ or CD8+ T cells sorted from blood, taken in a trial of the OX40 agonist ivuxolimab. These receptors were obtained from an adult with an advanced solid tumor such as melanoma, head and neck, liver or kidney cancer. The conserved cysteine and the conserved F or W are not part of the CDR3 here. Not every row has a clone size; where given, it reads once, few, many or a size class.

v_gene: TRBV27; abundance: -; len: 9; CDR3aa: ASSFEGIEY
v_gene: TRBV6-5; abundance: -; len: 12; CDR3aa: ASSPDPGPYEQY
v_gene: TRBV5-1; abundance: -; len: 12; CDR3aa: ASSLEGTGNTIY
v_gene: TRBV5-1; abundance: -; len: 13; CDR3aa: ASSREYGGNQPQH
v_gene: TRBV7-2; abundance: few; len: 13; CDR3aa: ASRAPVTNTGELF
v_gene: TRBV5-1; abundance: -; len: 14; CDR3aa: ASSLELGGGASAQY
v_gene: TRBV21-1; abundance: -; len: 16; CDR3aa: ASSKGGISSVFPYEQY
v_gene: TRBV2; abundance: -; len: 13; CDR3aa: ASTLSGVMTGELF
v_gene: TRBV28; abundance: -; len: 11; CDR3aa: ASSLTGRTEAF
v_gene: TRBV18; abundance: -; len: 11; CDR3aa: ASSPTQGTEAF
v_gene: TRBV7-8; abundance: -; len: 12; CDR3aa: ASSPTRAYNEQF
v_gene: TRBV27; abundance: -; len: 12; CDR3aa: ASSRQGRYYEQY
v_gene: TRBV9; abundance: -; len: 14; CDR3aa: ASSSSGGGAWETQY
v_gene: TRBV7-6; abundance: -; len: 11; CDR3aa: ASSLDWDREQF
v_gene: TRBV28; abundance: -; len: 9; CDR3aa: ASSSDQPQH
v_gene: TRBV6-1; abundance: -; len: 13; CDR3aa: ASSLSGGTYNEQF
v_gene: TRBV4-2; abundance: -; len: 11; CDR3aa: ASSFERGQPQH
v_gene: TRBV7-2; abundance: -; len: 12; CDR3aa: ASSPDRFNEKLF
v_gene: TRBV29-1; abundance: -; len: 12; CDR3aa: SAAGQYNSGEAF
v_gene: TRBV6-1; abundance: -; len: 14; CDR3aa: ASSEVLADSTDTQY
v_gene: TRBV27; abundance: -; len: 12; CDR3aa: ASSLMTGNYGYT
v_gene: TRBV5-1; abundance: -; len: 13; CDR3aa: ASSLGWVSTDTQY
v_gene: TRBV7-6; abundance: medium-sized; len: 13; CDR3aa: ASSFVRGNYNEQF
v_gene: TRBV5-4; abundance: -; len: 14; CDR3aa: ASSLGGGPSYYGYT
v_gene: TRBV19; abundance: -; len: 13; CDR3aa: ASSRTSGGQETQY
v_gene: TRBV4-2; abundance: -; len: 16; CDR3aa: ASSQDFRGGLGANVLT
v_gene: TRBV15; abundance: -; len: 13; CDR3aa: ATSRVNRLTDTQY
v_gene: TRBV7-9; abundance: -; len: 10; CDR3aa: ASSLEGNTIY
v_gene: TRBV2; abundance: -; len: 13; CDR3aa: ASSPLGGHNEKLF
v_gene: TRBV27; abundance: -; len: 14; CDR3aa: ASSRGQGRWDSPLH
v_gene: TRBV7-3; abundance: -; len: 13; CDR3aa: ASSSNGQNTGELF
v_gene: TRBV6-5; abundance: -; len: 13; CDR3aa: ASSYSTSGKETQY
v_gene: TRBV7-2; abundance: few; len: 13; CDR3aa: ASSPARSGTYGYT
v_gene: TRBV14; abundance: -; len: 11; CDR3aa: ASSQDQQETQY
v_gene: TRBV11-3; abundance: -; len: 14; CDR3aa: ASSLDGPQGHYEQY
v_gene: TRBV7-7; abundance: -; len: 11; CDR3aa: ASSQGRGYEQY
v_gene: TRBV18; abundance: -; len: 13; CDR3aa: ASSPVPTNTGELF
v_gene: TRBV6-5; abundance: -; len: 14; CDR3aa: ASSYSSGSLADTQY
v_gene: TRBV19; abundance: -; len: 13; CDR3aa: ASKGLAGNTGELF
v_gene: TRBV18; abundance: few; len: 11; CDR3aa: ASSTGGDTEAF
v_gene: TRBV6-6; abundance: -; len: 11; CDR3aa: ASKSRRENTIY
v_gene: TRBV11-2; abundance: few; len: 12; CDR3aa: ATGAGLSTDTQY
v_gene: TRBV7-6; abundance: -; len: 14; CDR3aa: ASSLSSGGASYEQY
v_gene: TRBV29-1; abundance: -; len: 10; CDR3aa: SGGVSTDTQY
v_gene: TRBV4-2; abundance: -; len: 14; CDR3aa: ASSHRDRGSDQPQH
v_gene: TRBV4-1; abundance: -; len: 12; CDR3aa: ASSQFGSPPEQY
v_gene: TRBV30; abundance: -; len: 10; CDR3aa: AWSVQGETQY
v_gene: TRBV5-4; abundance: -; len: 15; CDR3aa: ASSSGTSGGTYNEQF
v_gene: TRBV27; abundance: once; len: 13; CDR3aa: ASSLGTGGLYEQY
v_gene: TRBV19; abundance: -; len: 12; CDR3aa: ASRQQSSGNTIY